Listed below are T cell receptor beta chains from one sample, sequenced in a study of blood T cell repertoires in COVID-19. TCRdb's table, derived via immunoSEQ multiplex PCR, lists solely in-frame clones and lacks some. The data contain 90,000 to 120,000 clones, around 90% of them singletons. Sequencing was carried out using peripheral blood. The receptors were sampled from a man aged 40-49 years with active or convalescent COVID-19. The CDR3 runs from the conserved cysteine through the conserved F or W. A D gene is named only where the DNA matches it firmly. Size is stated for part of the rows, as once, few or many counts, or as a class when the clone is expanded.

J gene | D gene | clone size | V gene | CDR3 protein | CDR3 DNA
TRBJ1-1 | NA | NA | TRBV2 | CASSEAVARTEAFF | TGTGCCAGCAGTGAAGCGGTGGCTAGGACTGAAGCTTTCTTT
TRBJ2-3 | NA | NA | TRBV5-1 | CASRLPEFTDTQYF | TGCGCCAGCAGGCTACCCGAATTCACAGATACGCAGTATTTT
TRBJ2-7 | NA | once | TRBV6-5 | CASSRTSSTYEQYF | TGTGCCAGCAGTCGAACTAGCAGTACCTACGAGCAGTACTTC
TRBJ1-4 | TRBD1 | NA | TRBV10-3 | CAISPGAGGGLDEKLFF | TGTGCCATTTCCCCGGGGGCAGGGGGTGGATTAGATGAAAAACTGTTTTTT
TRBJ2-5 | TRBD2 | NA | TRBV27 | CASSELAGGETQYF | TGTGCCAGCAGTGAACTAGCGGGAGGGGAGACCCAGTACTTC
TRBJ2-3 | TRBD2 | NA | TRBV5-4 | CASSLEGGSLQYF | TGTGCCAGCAGCTTGGAAGGCGGGAGTCTTCAGTATTTT
TRBJ1-1 | NA | NA | TRBV5-1 | CASSDGGFEAFF | TGCGCCAGCAGTGACGGGGGATTTGAAGCTTTCTTT
TRBJ1-3 | NA | few | TRBV2 | CASSEGQAGNTIYF | TGTGCCAGCAGTGAAGGGCAGGCCGGAAACACCATATATTTT
TRBJ2-2 | TRBD1 | few | TRBV25-1 | CASGQGRGGELFF | TGTGCCAGTGGACAGGGGCGAGGCGGGGAGCTGTTTTTT
TRBJ2-3 | NA | NA | TRBV24-1 | CATSDPRLSDTQYF | TGTGCCACCAGTGACCCCCGACTATCAGATACGCAGTATTTT
TRBJ1-4 | TRBD1 | NA | TRBV9 | CASSALQGAGEKLFF | TGTGCCAGCAGCGCACTGCAGGGGGCAGGTGAAAAACTGTTTTTT
TRBJ1-6 | TRBD1 | NA | TRBV28 | CASRLGQSNSPLHF | TGTGCCAGCCGTTTGGGACAGTCAAATTCACCCCTCCACTTT
TRBJ2-2 | NA | NA | TRBV27 | CASSLVQGMAGELFF | TGTGCCAGCAGTTTAGTGCAGGGGATGGCCGGGGAGCTGTTTTTT
TRBJ2-1 | TRBD2 | NA | TRBV28 | CASSLPSGIGSYNEQFF | TGTGCCAGCAGTTTACCTAGCGGGATTGGATCCTACAATGAGCAGTTCTTC
TRBJ2-1 | TRBD1 | NA | TRBV7-2 | CASSSVPQGAQFF | TGTGCCAGCAGCTCAGTACCACAGGGGGCTCAGTTCTTC
TRBJ2-1 | TRBD2 | NA | TRBV7-2 | CASSLGLAAYNEQFF | TGTGCCAGCAGCTTAGGACTAGCGGCGTACAATGAGCAGTTCTTC
TRBJ1-4 | TRBD1 | NA | TRBV6-5 | CASRATGGNNEKLFF | TGTGCCAGCAGGGCGACAGGGGGCAATAATGAAAAACTGTTTTTT
TRBJ1-5 | TRBD1 | NA | TRBV28 | CASSYRGRGNQPQHF | TGTGCCAGCAGTTACAGGGGGCGAGGCAATCAGCCCCAGCATTTT
TRBJ2-2 | NA | NA | TRBV11-1 | CASSSGQSNTGELFF | TGTGCCAGCAGCTCGGGACAATCGAACACCGGGGAGCTGTTTTTT
TRBJ2-7 | TRBD1 | NA | TRBV10-3 | CAIRDRGTGEQYF | TGTGCCATCCGGGACAGGGGTACGGGGGAGCAGTACTTC
TRBJ2-2 | NA | NA | TRBV18 | CASSPLLAGELFF | TGTGCCAGCTCACCGTTACTAGCCGGGGAGCTGTTTTTT
TRBJ2-6 | NA | NA | TRBV28 | CASSKKAGLGTGANVLTF | TGTGCCAGCAGTAAGAAGGCGGGTTTAGGGACTGGGGCCAACGTCCTGACTTTC
TRBJ2-7 | TRBD2 | NA | TRBV28 | CASSPRTSGLIEQYF | TGTGCCAGCAGTCCCCGGACTAGCGGCTTAATCGAGCAGTACTTC
TRBJ1-2 | NA | few | TRBV7-2 | CASSLAGRSGGGYTF | TGTGCCAGCAGCTTAGCGGGTAGGAGCGGGGGCGGCTACACCTTC
TRBJ1-2 | NA | NA | TRBV6-5 | CASSYGTVNGYTF | TGTGCCAGCAGTTACGGAACAGTGAATGGCTACACCTTC
TRBJ2-7 | TRBD1 | NA | TRBV2 | CASIASGTGPYEQYF | TGTGCCAGCATAGCATCGGGGACAGGGCCCTACGAGCAGTACTTC
TRBJ1-3 | NA | NA | TRBV7-2 | CASSLVRGNTIYF | TGTGCCAGCAGCTTAGTAAGGGGGAACACCATATATTTT
TRBJ1-4 | NA | NA | TRBV7-9 | CASSRDSSNEKLFF | TGTGCCAGCAGCCGCGACAGTTCTAATGAAAAACTGTTTTTT